This TCR beta chain appears in the sequencing data of a study of a mutant IDH1 vaccine in newly diagnosed glioma. Study-level background: Commencement of vaccination occurred 4-6 weeks following radiotherapy alone, or concurrently with temozolomide cycles. Of treated patients, 62.5% were men and approximately 40% women, averaging roughly 42 years.

Measured with immunoSEQ multiplex PCR; TCRdb has only the in-frame clones, and not every one. The top ten hold 1.5% to 2.5% of the sample, which has 70,000 or so clones, more than 85% seen once. Remarks on this clone: Its antigen is as yet unknown.

As for time point: week 35, safety follow-up. The study gave 300 ug of mutant IDH1 20-mer peptide per vaccine dose, with topical imiquimod. CDR1 and CDR2 from the germline V gene are LNHDA and SQIVND (reference sequence). V gave up 4 bases and J gave up 11 bases, with 20 bases separating them. The CDR3 length is 15 residues. The sequences come from PBMCs, collected from a glioma patient whose treatment included an IDH1 peptide vaccine. This TCR derives from a man younger than 45 with glioma. The rearrangement uses TRBV19 and TRBJ1-4; D may be TRBD1 (5 bases). CDR3 sequence reads: CASSRGDRVIGKLFF. The DNA of the CDR3 is TGTGCCAGTAGTAGAGGGGACCGCGTTATTGGGAAACTGTTTTTT.